A single sample gave rise to the 8 T cell receptor beta chains below, sequenced in a study of cytotoxic CD8 clonotypes in ibrutinib-treated CLL. Profiled with immunoSEQ multiplex PCR; TCRdb holds only in-frame clones, not every one. The sample has over 75,000 clones, around four fifths seen once. The source was PBMCs, collected after 12 months of ibrutinib treatment. The receptor set was obtained from a human donor with chronic lymphocytic leukemia.

This chain links TRBV6-6 with TRBJ2-7; D might be TRBD1 (6 bases). Germline V gives CDR1 MNHNY, CDR2 SVGAGI (reference sequence). Trimming removed 2 bases at V and 3 bases at J, with 8 bases between. The CDR3 contains 13 residues. The CDR3 DNA reads as TGTGCCAGCAGTTACCGGACAGTCTACGAGCAGTACTTC. Encoded protein: CASSYRTVYEQYF.

The chain links TRBV18 to TRBJ2-1; D might be TRBD1 (5 bases). Germline V gene lookup returns CDR1 KGHSH and CDR2 LQKENI. The V gene lost 0 bases and the J gene lost 8 bases, with 8 bases spanning the gap. CDR3 length equals 13 residues. The CDR3 region is CASSPPGPDEQFF. The CDR3 nucleotides are TGTGCCAGCTCACCACCGGGGCCAGATGAGCAGTTCTTC.

This clone was recorded only once. The chain has TRBV28 and TRBJ1-5; D gene ambiguous. Trimming cost V 2 bases and J 2 bases, with 4 bases left between them. CDR3 size: 13 residues. The germline CDR1 and CDR2 sequences are MDHEN and SYDVKM. The CDR3, as DNA: TGTGCCAGCAGTTTAACGGGCAATCAGCCCCAGCATTTT. Protein: CASSLTGNQPQHF.

The CDR3, as DNA: TGTGCCAGCAGTTCCGGACAGGGAAGAGGTAATCAGCCCCAGCATTTT. This codes for CASSSGQGRGNQPQHF. The V gene is TRBV28, the J gene TRBJ1-5, with 8 bases that match TRBD1. Germline lookup yields CDR1 MDHEN and CDR2 SYDVKM. The J segment lost 4 bases and the V segment lost 4 bases, leaving 9 bases of the junction unmatched. The CDR3 has 16 residues. Together with reference TRBV28 and TRBJ1-5, the CDR3 gives the full variable domain: DVKVTQSSRYLVKRTGEKVFLECVQDMDHENMFWYRQDPGLGLRLIYFSYDVKMKEKGDIPEGYSVSREKKERFSLILESASTNQTSMYLCASSSGQGRGNQPQHFGDGTRLSIL.

J is TRBJ1-2 and V is TRBV29-1, with 11 bases aligning to TRBD1. CDR3 length: 16 residues. With V trimmed by 3 bases and J by 4 bases, 10 bases remained unmatched. Germline assignment: CDR1 SQVTM and CDR2 ANQGSEA. The CDR3 spells CSVDSTGQGESYGYTF. CDR3 DNA sequence: TGCAGCGTTGACTCCACGGGACAGGGGGAGAGCTATGGCTACACCTTC.

The V gene is TRBV5-1, the J gene TRBJ1-1; no clear D gene. Germline assignment: CDR1 SGHRS and CDR2 YFSETQ. Trimming took 0 bases from V and 7 from J, leaving 10 bases between them. The CDR3 extends over 13 amino acids. CDR3 in amino acids: CASSLGGGGEAFF. In DNA form, the CDR3 reads TGCGCCAGCAGCTTGGGAGGAGGCGGTGAAGCTTTCTTT.

This clone is a singleton in its sample. The V call is TRBV29-1, the J call TRBJ2-1; 8 bases line up with TRBD1. Germline assignment: CDR1 SQVTM and CDR2 ANQGSEA. V shed 6 bases and J 5 bases; nucleotides not matched to a gene: 9. The CDR3 totals 14 residues. This CDR3 reads CSVLRTGLDNEQFF. DNA of the CDR3: TGCAGCGTCTTAAGGACAGGGTTAGACAATGAGCAGTTCTTC.

This clone showed up just once. The chain couples TRBV7-3 to TRBJ2-1; D uncertain. The V gene lost 4 bases and the J gene lost 8 bases, with 12 bases spanning the gap. The CDR3 is 13 amino acids. Per the germline V gene, CDR1 is SGHTA and CDR2 is FQGTGA. This chain's CDR3 is CASSSGDKYEQFF. The DNA for the CDR3 is TGTGCCAGCAGCTCTGGGGATAAGTATGAGCAGTTCTTC.